This T cell receptor (beta chain) was sequenced during a study of blood T cell repertoires in COVID-19. Study-level background: T cells, B-cell-depleted T cells, or PBMCs provided the cDNA or gDNA that served as material.

The ends lost 7 bases at V and 2 bases at J; junction bases unmatched: 17. CDR3 size: 18 residues. Looked up from germline, CDR1 is SNHLY and CDR2 is FYNNEI. Under the authors' procedure: Amplified reference gene primers provided the basis for estimating nucleated cell counts. Assay used: immunoSEQ multiplex PCR; TCRdb lists only in-frame clones, some missing. V, J and clone size are those of that table, while D and trimming were read from the DNA. The repertoire holds tens of thousands of clones, with more than 80% as singletons. J is TRBJ1-3 and V is TRBV2; 7 bases fit TRBD1. The origin of this receptor is a human donor in a cohort sampled during active COVID-19. Sequencing used peripheral blood. CDR3 amino acids: CASTDPGTARWAGNTIYF. DNA of the CDR3: TGTGCCAGCACCGACCCTGGGACAGCCCGATGGGCTGGAAACACCATATATTTT.